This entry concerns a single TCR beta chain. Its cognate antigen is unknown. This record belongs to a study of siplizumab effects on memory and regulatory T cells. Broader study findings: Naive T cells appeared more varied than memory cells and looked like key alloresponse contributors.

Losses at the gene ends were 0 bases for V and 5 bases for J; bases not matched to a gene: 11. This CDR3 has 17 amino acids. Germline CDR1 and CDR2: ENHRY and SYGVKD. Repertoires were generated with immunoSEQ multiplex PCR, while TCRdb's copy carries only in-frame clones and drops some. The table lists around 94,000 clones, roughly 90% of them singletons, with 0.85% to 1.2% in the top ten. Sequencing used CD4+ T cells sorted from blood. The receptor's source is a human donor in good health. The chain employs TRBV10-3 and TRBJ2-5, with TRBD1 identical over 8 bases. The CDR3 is CAISESNVAGGVETQYF. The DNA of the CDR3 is TGTGCCATCAGTGAGTCGAACGTAGCAGGGGGCGTGGAGACCCAGTACTTC.